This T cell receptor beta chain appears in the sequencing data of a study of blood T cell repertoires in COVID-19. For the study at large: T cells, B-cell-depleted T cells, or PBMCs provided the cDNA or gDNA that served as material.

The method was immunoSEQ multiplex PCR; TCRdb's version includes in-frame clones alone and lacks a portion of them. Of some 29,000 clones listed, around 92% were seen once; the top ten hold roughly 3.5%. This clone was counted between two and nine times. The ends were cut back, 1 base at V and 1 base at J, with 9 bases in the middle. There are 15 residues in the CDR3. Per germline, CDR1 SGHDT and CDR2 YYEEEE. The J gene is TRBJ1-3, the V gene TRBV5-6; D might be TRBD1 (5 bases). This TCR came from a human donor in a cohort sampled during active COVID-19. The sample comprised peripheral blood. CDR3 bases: TGTGCCAGCAGCTTGAGCGGGGGGTCTGGAAACACCATATATTTT. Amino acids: CASSLSGGSGNTIYF.